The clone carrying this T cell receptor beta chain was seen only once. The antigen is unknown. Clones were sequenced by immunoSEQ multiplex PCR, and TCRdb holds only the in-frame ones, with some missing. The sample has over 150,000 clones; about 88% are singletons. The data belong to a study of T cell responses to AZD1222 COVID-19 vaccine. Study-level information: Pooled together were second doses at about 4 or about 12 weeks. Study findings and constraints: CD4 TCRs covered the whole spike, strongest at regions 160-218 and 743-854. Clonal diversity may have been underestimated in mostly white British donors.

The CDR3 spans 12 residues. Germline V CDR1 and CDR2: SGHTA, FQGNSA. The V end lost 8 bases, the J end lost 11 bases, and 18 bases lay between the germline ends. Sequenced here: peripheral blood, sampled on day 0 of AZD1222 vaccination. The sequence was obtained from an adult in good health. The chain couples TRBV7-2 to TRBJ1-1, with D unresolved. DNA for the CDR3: TGTGCCAGCGGATCCACAGCCCTCCGGGCTTTCTTT. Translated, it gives CASGSTALRAFF.